This is a list of T cell receptor beta chains from one sample in a study of shared clonotypes between healthy human individuals. The repertoire was sequenced with immunoSEQ multiplex PCR; TCRdb's copy has only in-frame clones and lacks some. The repertoire consists of about 520,000 clones, with about 78% occurring once and the leading ten covering around 11%. The specimen sequenced was PBMCs. The receptor set was obtained from a woman aged 40 to 50 in good health. Some clones in this sample may be carry-over from other donors' samples. CDR3s include the opening cysteine and the closing phenylalanine or tryptophan. A D gene is named only where the DNA matches it firmly. Where a row states a size, it is once, few, many or the class of an expanded clone; other rows omit it.

V	size	D	J	DNA	CDR3
TRBV19	-	-	TRBJ1-4	TGTGCCAGTAGCCGAACCCGGGACGGAGCTCTTAATGAAAAACTGTTTTTT	CASSRTRDGALNEKLFF
TRBV9	-	-	TRBJ2-7	TGTGCCAGCAGCCAAGATTTGGGGTTCTACGAGCAGTACTTC	CASSQDLGFYEQYF
TRBV6-1	-	TRBD1	TRBJ1-1	TGTGCCAGCAGTAAGGGACAGACTCCTGAAGCTTTCTTT	CASSKGQTPEAFF
TRBV5-1	-	-	TRBJ2-1	TGCGCCAGCAGCGGGGTAGCCCGACATGAGCAGTTCTTC	CASSGVARHEQFF
TRBV28	-	-	TRBJ1-2	TGTGCCAGCAGTCCTCCGGGACAACCTTATGGCTACACCTTC	CASSPPGQPYGYTF
TRBV29-1	-	-	TRBJ2-2	TGCAGCGTCAATAGCGGAGGCACCGGGGAGCTGTTTTTT	CSVNSGGTGELFF
TRBV7-2	many	-	TRBJ2-5	TGTGCCAGCAGCTCTCTGACCTGGGCCCAGTACTTC	CASSSLTWAQYF
TRBV2	-	TRBD1	TRBJ2-3	TGTGCCTCCACGGCCGAGACAGGGACCGGTACGCAGTATTTT	CASTAETGTGTQYF
TRBV29-1	few	-	TRBJ1-1	TGCAGCGTTGAAGAGGGCCGAGGGACTGAAGCTTTCTTT	CSVEEGRGTEAFF
TRBV10-2	-	-	TRBJ2-7	TGCGCCAGCAGTGCCACTAGGGGGACCCAGGAGCAGTACTTC	CASSATRGTQEQYF
TRBV7-8	-	-	TRBJ2-7	TGTGCCAGCAGTGACTACAGCTCCTACGAGCAGTACTTC	CASSDYSSYEQYF
TRBV5-8	-	-	TRBJ2-1	TGTGCCAGCAGCTTGGGAACTAGCTTCTACAATGAGCAGTTCTTC	CASSLGTSFYNEQFF
TRBV6-5	-	-	TRBJ2-3	TGTGCCAGCAGTTACGGGGGACAGTGGGGAGGAGATACGCAGTATTTT	CASSYGGQWGGDTQYF
TRBV5-4	-	TRBD2	TRBJ2-7	TGTGCCAGCAGCTCTCGGACTAGCGGGAGGAGATACGAGCAGTACTTC	CASSSRTSGRRYEQYF
TRBV28	-	-	TRBJ2-7	TGTGCCAGCAGTCGCCCAGGTTCCGAGCAGTACTTC	CASSRPGSEQYF
TRBV30	-	-	TRBJ1-2	TGTGCCTGGAGTTCTGGAGCCCGAGTTGGCTACACCTTC	CAWSSGARVGYTF
TRBV27	-	-	TRBJ2-7	TGTGCCAGCAGAGGGCGGGTCTTTGACGAGCAGTACTTC	CASRGRVFDEQYF
TRBV5-1	-	TRBD1	TRBJ2-5	TGCGCCAGCAGCTCACAGGGGGCCCAAGAGACCCAGTACTTC	CASSSQGAQETQYF
TRBV2	-	TRBD1	TRBJ2-5	TGTGCCAGCAGAAATTTACAGGGGGCTGGGGAGACCCAGTACTTC	CASRNLQGAGETQYF
TRBV19	many	-	TRBJ2-1	TGTGCCAGTAGTATCAGGGACTGGATCTACAATGAGCAGTTCTTC	CASSIRDWIYNEQFF
TRBV2	-	-	TRBJ1-2	TGTGCCAGCACTCCCCAATATGGCTACACCTTC	CASTPQYGYTF